Listed below are T cell receptor beta chains from one sample, sequenced in a study of OX40 agonist ivuxolimab in advanced cancers. Repertoires were generated with immunoSEQ multiplex PCR, while TCRdb's copy carries only in-frame clones and drops some. Found here are some 50,000 clones, over 80% of them singletons; the top ten hold under 2%. This specimen consisted of CD4+ or CD8+ T cells sorted from blood, obtained in a trial of the OX40 agonist ivuxolimab. These receptors came from an adult with an advanced solid tumor such as melanoma, head and neck, liver or kidney cancer. Each CDR3 is given with its conserved first and last residue. A D gene is named only where the DNA matches it firmly. The listing skips clone size in some rows; elsewhere it reads once, few, many or a size class.

D gene: -; clone size: -; J gene: TRBJ1-3; V gene: TRBV6-1; CDR3 protein: CASSESKGNTIYF; CDR3 DNA: TGTGCCAGCAGTGAATCTAAAGGAAACACCATATATTTT
D gene: -; clone size: few; J gene: TRBJ2-2; V gene: TRBV6-5; CDR3 protein: CASRQGGRRTGELFF; CDR3 DNA: TGTGCCAGCAGGCAAGGAGGGCGACGAACCGGGGAGCTGTTTTTT
D gene: TRBD2; clone size: -; J gene: TRBJ2-1; V gene: TRBV4-3; CDR3 protein: CASSQDKVAGAYNEQFF; CDR3 DNA: TGCGCCAGCAGCCAAGATAAGGTAGCGGGTGCCTACAATGAGCAGTTCTTC
D gene: TRBD1; clone size: -; J gene: TRBJ1-5; V gene: TRBV18; CDR3 protein: CASSPGTGKREPQHF; CDR3 DNA: TGTGCCAGCTCACCCGGGACAGGGAAAAGAGAGCCCCAGCATTTT
D gene: -; clone size: -; J gene: TRBJ1-2; V gene: TRBV5-4; CDR3 protein: CASSLAWGGSNYGYTF; CDR3 DNA: TGTGCCAGCAGCTTGGCCTGGGGAGGATCTAACTATGGCTACACCTTC
D gene: -; clone size: -; J gene: TRBJ2-3; V gene: TRBV7-2; CDR3 protein: CASSSYSRGTDTQYF; CDR3 DNA: TGTGCCAGCAGCTCCTACTCTAGGGGCACAGATACGCAGTATTTT
D gene: TRBD1; clone size: -; J gene: TRBJ1-1; V gene: TRBV29-1; CDR3 protein: CSARDRANTEAFF; CDR3 DNA: TGCAGCGCCCGGGACAGGGCGAACACTGAAGCTTTCTTT
D gene: -; clone size: -; J gene: TRBJ1-5; V gene: TRBV18; CDR3 protein: CASSPIRNSNQPQHF; CDR3 DNA: TGTGCCAGCTCACCAATCAGGAATAGCAATCAGCCCCAGCATTTT
D gene: -; clone size: -; J gene: TRBJ2-5; V gene: TRBV5-1; CDR3 protein: CASSDSTSRQETQYF; CDR3 DNA: TGCGCCAGCAGTGATTCAACTAGCCGCCAAGAGACCCAGTACTTC
D gene: -; clone size: -; J gene: TRBJ2-5; V gene: TRBV28; CDR3 protein: CASSLGGGYQETQYF; CDR3 DNA: TGTGCCAGCAGTTTAGGTGGGGGCTACCAAGAGACCCAGTACTTC
D gene: -; clone size: -; J gene: TRBJ2-4; V gene: TRBV11-2; CDR3 protein: CASSLEHPGYRNIQYF; CDR3 DNA: TGTGCCAGCAGCTTAGAACACCCCGGCTATAGAAACATTCAGTACTTC
D gene: -; clone size: -; J gene: TRBJ1-2; V gene: TRBV28; CDR3 protein: CASSLFNSLYGYTF; CDR3 DNA: TGTGCCAGCAGTTTATTCAACAGTCTCTATGGCTACACCTTC
D gene: -; clone size: -; J gene: TRBJ2-2; V gene: TRBV7-2; CDR3 protein: CASSSYWQGGATGELFF; CDR3 DNA: TGTGCCAGCAGCTCGTACTGGCAGGGAGGCGCCACCGGGGAGCTGTTTTTT
D gene: TRBD1; clone size: once; J gene: TRBJ1-4; V gene: TRBV6-1; CDR3 protein: CASSVQGATNEKLFF; CDR3 DNA: TGTGCCAGCAGTGTACAGGGGGCAACTAATGAAAAACTGTTTTTT
D gene: TRBD1; clone size: -; J gene: TRBJ2-1; V gene: TRBV18; CDR3 protein: CASSPQGATLGNEQFF; CDR3 DNA: TGTGCCAGCTCACCACAGGGGGCGACCCTTGGCAATGAGCAGTTCTTC
D gene: -; clone size: -; J gene: TRBJ1-5; V gene: TRBV7-2; CDR3 protein: CASSLALGYQPQHF; CDR3 DNA: TGTGCCAGCAGCTTAGCGCTCGGTTATCAGCCCCAGCATTTT
D gene: TRBD1; clone size: -; J gene: TRBJ1-1; V gene: TRBV25-1; CDR3 protein: CASRGQGQDEAFF; CDR3 DNA: TGTGCCAGCAGGGGACAGGGTCAGGATGAAGCTTTCTTT
D gene: -; clone size: -; J gene: TRBJ2-3; V gene: TRBV5-1; CDR3 protein: CASSLGPDLDTQYF; CDR3 DNA: TGCGCCAGCAGCTTGGGTCCGGATTTGGATACGCAGTATTTT
D gene: -; clone size: -; J gene: TRBJ1-5; V gene: TRBV7-8; CDR3 protein: CASSLDLTENQPQHF; CDR3 DNA: TGTGCCAGCAGCTTAGACTTGACAGAGAATCAGCCCCAGCATTTT
D gene: TRBD1; clone size: -; J gene: TRBJ1-2; V gene: TRBV7-2; CDR3 protein: CASSLMVTGQGYGYTF; CDR3 DNA: TGTGCCAGCAGCTTAATGGTGACAGGGCAGGGGTATGGCTACACCTTC